Each of the 20 T cell receptor beta chains below was sequenced from the same sample in a study of control samples from healthy donors and cancer patients (TCRdb year 2020). To prepare the library, the immunoSEQ multiplex PCR assay was applied. Held by TCRdb, this immuneACCESS table contains in-frame sequences only and omits some clones. Under half of the omission traces to an unresolved V gene where checked; the cause of the rest is unknown. Within this sample are 55,000 to 65,000 clones, with around 87% of them counted one time only. Roughly 12% of the sample belongs to the ten largest clones. Input material: PBMCs. The receptors shown here come from a woman aged 55-70 years with lung cancer.

The chain recombines TRBV29-1 with TRBJ2-7; TRBD1 is a possible D gene (5 bases). There are 11 residues in the CDR3. Trimming pared 4 bases from V and 5 bases from J, leaving 9 bases between. Germline values: CDR1 SQVTM, CDR2 ANQGSEA. The CDR3 DNA follows: TGCAGCGTTGGCAGGGCCAACGAGCAGTACTTC. Translation: CSVGRANEQYF.

V is TRBV10-3 and J is TRBJ2-1; no definite D call. The V and J ends lost 4 bases and 13 bases respectively, with 14 bases between them. In germline, CDR1 is ENHRY, CDR2 SYGVKD. The CDR3 is 12 residues long. CDR3 sequence (DNA): TGTGCCATCAGTGGCCGCACGCCGGAACAGTTCTTC. Translating gives CAISGRTPEQFF.

The CDR3 DNA follows: TGTGCCAGCTCACCGACGGAACTTACCGAGCAGTACTTC. Residues: CASSPTELTEQYF. This chain links TRBV18 with TRBJ2-7; D unresolved. With 3 bases removed from V and 6 bases from J, the gap between germline ends came to 12 bases. Germline V CDR1 and CDR2: KGHSH, LQKENI. CDR3 size: 13 residues.

The chain couples TRBV6-5 to TRBJ2-2; unclear D gene. Trimming left V 8 bases short and J 13 bases short, with 14 bases between. The germline V gene encodes CDR1 MNHEY and CDR2 SVGAGI. The CDR3 is 11 residues long. The CDR3 DNA is TGTGCCAGCCGGTCCACCGCGCGGCTGTTTTTT. It yields the protein CASRSTARLFF.

The CDR3 sequence is CASSETGNQPQHF. For the CDR3, the DNA is TGTGCCAGCAGTGAAACAGGGAATCAGCCCCAGCATTTT. The chain couples TRBV2 to TRBJ1-5; perhaps TRBD1 as D (6 bases). V was trimmed by 2 bases and J by 4 bases, leaving 6 bases between them. CDR1 and CDR2 from the germline V gene are SNHLY and FYNNEI. This CDR3 has 13 residues.

This clone was observed a few times. This chain uses TRBV5-1 with TRBJ1-2; D unresolved. Trimming shortened V by 2 bases and J by 4 bases, and 15 bases separated the two germline ends. The CDR3 is 15 residues long. Per germline, CDR1 SGHRS and CDR2 YFSETQ. The CDR3 DNA follows: TGCGCCAGCAGCTTTAGCGGCGGAGACTCCTATGGCTACACCTTC. Protein product: CASSFSGGDSYGYTF.

The chain uses TRBV5-1 and TRBJ1-6; D might be TRBD1 (5 bases). The CDR3 is 17 amino acids. Germline lookup yields CDR1 SGHRS and CDR2 YFSETQ. V lost 0 bases and J 5 bases, leaving 15 bases between the germline ends. The CDR3 here is CASSLVLGRANNSPLHF. The CDR3 nucleotides are TGCGCCAGCAGCTTGGTTCTTGGCAGGGCTAATAATTCACCCCTCCACTTT.

The chain joins TRBV12-5 to TRBJ2-7; 9 nucleotides match TRBD2. Germline values: CDR1 LGHNT, CDR2 FRNRAP. Trimming removed 3 bases from V and 7 bases from J; junction bases left unmatched: 16. The CDR3 has 17 residues. The CDR3 sequence: CASGFSGVGTSHNEQYF. DNA of the CDR3: TGTGCTAGTGGTTTTAGTGGTGTGGGGACTAGCCATAATGAGCAGTACTTC.

The J gene is TRBJ1-5, the V gene TRBV3-1 (or the pseudogene TRBV3-2); D gene unclear. The CDR3 contains 13 residues. The V gene's germline CDR1 is LGHDT and CDR2 YNNKEL (reference sequence). Trimming stripped 0 bases from V and 10 bases from J, with 10 bases between. The CDR3: CASSQDRRLPQHF. The CDR3 DNA reads TGTGCCAGCAGCCAAGATCGGAGGCTACCCCAGCATTTT.

The J gene is TRBJ1-5, the V gene TRBV19, with TRBD1 as a possible D gene (5 bases). CDR1 is LNHDA, CDR2 SQIVND, per germline (reference sequence). This CDR3 is built from 15 residues. V shed 5 bases and J shed 3 bases, with 14 bases lying between them. CDR3 amino acids: CASSAWGLSNQPQHF. CDR3 sequence (DNA): TGTGCCAGTAGTGCCTGGGGACTCTCCAATCAGCCCCAGCATTTT.

The chain joins TRBV4-1 to TRBJ1-1, with D uncertain. Trimming cost V 1 base and J 1 base, with 13 bases left between them. From germline, CDR1 is MGHRA and CDR2 YSYEKL. CDR3 length: 16 residues. The CDR3 coding sequence is TGCGCCAGCAGCCAAGGTCAGTCCCGGGGGAACACTGAAGCTTTCTTT. Its protein is CASSQGQSRGNTEAFF.

The V and J genes are TRBV29-1 and TRBJ1-3; no clear D gene. The CDR3 has 13 residues. Per the germline V gene, CDR1 is SQVTM and CDR2 is ANQGSEA. V gave up 4 bases and J gave up 2 bases, with 9 bases separating them. CDR3 sequence: CSVGSGTGNTIYF. The CDR3 nucleotides read TGCAGCGTTGGGTCGGGAACTGGAAACACCATATATTTT.

V usage is TRBV19 and J usage is TRBJ1-3; tentative D call: TRBD1 (6 bases). V lost 4 bases, J lost 4 bases, and 11 bases lay in between. The CDR3 is made up of 14 amino acids. CDR1 LNHDA and CDR2 SQIVND come from the germline V gene (reference sequence). CDR3 coding DNA: TGTGCCAGTAGTACGACAGGCCTCGGAAACACCATATATTTT. Encoded protein: CASSTTGLGNTIYF.

V and J are TRBV19 and TRBJ2-3; 7 positions match TRBD2. V dropped 8 bases and J dropped 0; count of bases not matched to a gene: 8. The V gene's germline CDR1 is LNHDA and CDR2 SQIVND (reference sequence). This CDR3 contains 15 residues. The CDR3 region is CASVRASGSTDTQYF. The CDR3 DNA sequence: TGTGCCAGTGTGCGGGCTAGCGGAAGCACAGATACGCAGTATTTT.

This chain joins TRBV7-3 and TRBJ2-1; D possibly corresponds to TRBD1 (5 bases). CDR3 length: 14 amino acids. Trimming stripped 5 bases from V and 7 bases from J, with 15 bases between. Germline values: CDR1 SGHTA, CDR2 FQGTGA. CDR3 bases: TGTGCCAGCAGCGGGGCAGGTGTGAGGAATGAGCAGTTCTTC. It encodes CASSGAGVRNEQFF.

V is TRBV9 and J is TRBJ2-2, with D perhaps matching TRBD1 or TRBD2 (5 bases each). Germline CDR1 SGDLS, CDR2 YYNGEE. Trimming removed 0 bases at V and 1 base at J, with 13 bases between. The CDR3 consists of 17 residues. The CDR3 spells CASSVAVQEENTGELFF. CDR3 nucleotide sequence: TGTGCCAGCAGCGTAGCGGTACAGGAGGAGAACACCGGGGAGCTGTTTTTT.

The chain combines TRBV4-2 with TRBJ1-5, with 7 nucleotides matching TRBD1. Germline V gene data show CDR1 as LGHNA and CDR2 as YNFKEQ. This CDR3 is 16 amino acids long. V lost 2 bases, J lost 0 bases, and 4 bases stayed unmatched. CDR3 DNA sequence: TGTGCCAGCAGCCAATTTACAGGGGATAGCAATCAGCCCCAGCATTTT. Protein product: CASSQFTGDSNQPQHF.

The V gene is TRBV5-1, the J gene TRBJ2-7, with TRBD1 identical over 7 bases. Trimming took 7 bases from V and 7 from J; bases not matched to a gene: 11. The CDR3 extends over 13 amino acids. Germline V gives CDR1 SGHRS, CDR2 YFSETQ. CDR3: CASFDKGAGEQYF. In nucleotides, the CDR3 is TGCGCCAGCTTCGATAAGGGGGCAGGGGAGCAGTACTTC.

This chain uses TRBV28 with TRBJ1-2, with D unclear. The CDR3 is made up of 13 amino acids. The V end was cut by 2 bases, the J end by 5 bases, with 9 bases between. In germline, CDR1 is MDHEN, CDR2 SYDVKM. The CDR3 nucleotides read TGTGCCAGCAGTTTACCCCGAAATTATGGCTACACCTTC. This codes for CASSLPRNYGYTF.

The chain has TRBV12-3 or TRBV12-4 and TRBJ2-7; D is perhaps TRBD2 (5 bases). The CDR3 is made up of 12 amino acids. Trimming took 6 bases from V and 7 from J, leaving 13 bases between them. CDR3 DNA sequence: TGTGCCAGCAGCCTTTTACGGGAAGAGCAGTACTTC. It codes for CASSLLREEQYF.